One sample yielded the 9 T cell receptor beta chains listed below, sequenced in a study. TCRdb passed the 5' RACE reads through MiXCR, listing each CDR3 protein once. Among roughly 46,000 distinct CDR3 sequences, about 28% were seen once, and the ten largest hold roughly 2%. Material: naive CD4+ T cells sorted from blood. Subset noted: naive CD4+ T cells, CD4+CD45RA+CD25-. Receptors originate from a female donor with breast cancer.

The chain uses TRBV9 and TRBJ2-7; 12 bases match TRBD2. The CDR3 runs 16 residues. The V gene's germline CDR1 is SGDLS and CDR2 YYNGEE. J lost 2 bases, V lost 4 bases, and 7 bases had no gene match. In DNA form, the CDR3 reads TGTGCCAGCAGCTTCCACGGGACTAGCGGGCCCTACGAGCAGTACTTC. Translated, it gives CASSFHGTSGPYEQYF.

This chain links TRBV6-2 or TRBV6-3 with TRBJ2-3; D is unclear. The CDR3 sequence is 13 residues long. The germline V gene encodes CDR1 MNHEY and CDR2 SVGEGT. Trimming pared 6 bases from V and 2 bases from J, leaving 9 bases between. CDR3 sequence: CASSRSPTDTQYF. CDR3 nucleotides: TGTGCCAGCAGCCGAAGCCCCACAGATACGCAGTATTTT.

The V call is TRBV20-1, the J call TRBJ2-5; 7 bases match TRBD1. The CDR3 covers 14 residues. V shed 4 bases and J 5 bases; nucleotides not matched to a gene: 10. Germline values: CDR1 DFQATT, CDR2 SNEGSKA (reference sequence). CDR3 region: CSAKGGRDAETQYF. CDR3 DNA: TGCAGTGCTAAAGGGGGCAGGGATGCGGAGACCCAGTACTTC.

This clonotype was observed a handful of times. The genes are TRBV4-1 and TRBJ1-2; 8 bases match TRBD1. The V segment lost 3 bases and the J segment 7 bases; nucleotides outside the gene matches: 16. The CDR3 length is 17 residues. Germline CDR1 reads MGHRA; CDR2 reads YSYEKL. In nucleotides, the CDR3 is TGCGCCAGCAGCCACCTTTTCGGACAGGGTAAAAAGGGTGGCTACACCTTC. Residues: CASSHLFGQGKKGGYTF.

This clonotype has only a few counts. V and J are TRBV3-1 and TRBJ2-5; the D is unclear. CDR3 length: 14 residues. Germline assignment: CDR1 LGHDT and CDR2 YNNKEL (reference sequence). Trimming pared 4 bases from V and 0 bases from J, leaving 9 bases between. CDR3 nucleotides: TGTGCCAGCAGCCCCGCCGCGTACCAAGAGACCCAGTACTTC. Its protein is CASSPAAYQETQYF.

The rearrangement joins TRBV15 to TRBJ2-7; 9 bases map to TRBD1. The CDR3 has 13 residues. Looked up from germline, CDR1 is LNHNV and CDR2 is YYDKDF (reference sequence). V lost 0 bases, J lost 7 bases, and 1 base stayed unmatched. Here the CDR3 reads CATSRDGQGEQYF. The CDR3, as DNA: TGTGCCACCAGCAGAGATGGACAGGGGGAGCAGTACTTC. Drawing the rest from reference TRBV15 and TRBJ2-7, the complete variable domain is DAMVIQNPRYQVTQFGKPVTLSCSQTLNHNVMYWYQQKSSQAPKLLFHYYDKDFNNEADTPDNFQSRRPNTSFCFLDIRSPGLGDTAMYLCATSRDGQGEQYFGPGTRLTVT.

The chain combines TRBV9 with TRBJ2-1, with D unclear. The CDR3 contains 15 residues. Trimming stripped 0 bases from V and 4 bases from J, with 11 bases between. The germline CDR1 and CDR2 sequences are SGDLS and YYNGEE. CDR3 region: CASSVDPGRYNEQFF. Here the CDR3 DNA reads TGTGCCAGCAGCGTAGACCCTGGCCGATACAATGAGCAGTTCTTC.

Many counts were recorded for this clonotype. This sequence joins TRBV6-6 and TRBJ1-5; unclear D gene. In germline, CDR1 is MNHNY, CDR2 SVGAGI (reference sequence). This CDR3 region has 14 residues. Trimming cost V 6 bases and J 9 bases, with 18 bases left between them. The CDR3, as DNA: TGTGCCAGCAGACACGGCGGTCCTGGGAGGCCCCAGCATTTT. Translation: CASRHGGPGRPQHF.

With regard to this clonotype: A much larger clone lies one base from this, so it may be a read error. V and J are TRBV5-5 and TRBJ2-7; D may match TRBD1 or TRBD2 (5 bases each). The CDR3 loop spans 15 amino acids. In germline, CDR1 is SGHKS, CDR2 YYEKEE (reference sequence). CDR3 protein: CASSLLTPLRDEKYF. The CDR3 DNA sequence: TGTGCCAGCAGCTTGCTGACACCATTAAGGGACGAGAAGTACTTC.